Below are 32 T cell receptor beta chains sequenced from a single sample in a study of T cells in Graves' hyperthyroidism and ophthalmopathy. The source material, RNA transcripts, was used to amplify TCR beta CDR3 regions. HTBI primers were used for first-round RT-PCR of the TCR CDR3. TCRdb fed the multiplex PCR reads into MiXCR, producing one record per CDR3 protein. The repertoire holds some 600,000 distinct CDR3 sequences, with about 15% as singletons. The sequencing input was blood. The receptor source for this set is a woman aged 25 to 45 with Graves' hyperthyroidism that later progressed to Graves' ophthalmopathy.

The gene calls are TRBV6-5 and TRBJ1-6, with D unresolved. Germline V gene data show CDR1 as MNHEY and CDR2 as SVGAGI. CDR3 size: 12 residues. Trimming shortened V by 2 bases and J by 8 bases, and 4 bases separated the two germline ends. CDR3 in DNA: TGTGCCAGCAGTTACATGGATTCACCCCTCCACTTT. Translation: CASSYMDSPLHF.

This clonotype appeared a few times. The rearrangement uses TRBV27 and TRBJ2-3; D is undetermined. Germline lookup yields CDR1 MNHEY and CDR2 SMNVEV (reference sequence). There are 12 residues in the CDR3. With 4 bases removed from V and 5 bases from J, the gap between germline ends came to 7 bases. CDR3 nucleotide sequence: TGTGCCAGCAGTTCCCGCATAGATACGCAGTATTTT. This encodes CASSSRIDTQYF.

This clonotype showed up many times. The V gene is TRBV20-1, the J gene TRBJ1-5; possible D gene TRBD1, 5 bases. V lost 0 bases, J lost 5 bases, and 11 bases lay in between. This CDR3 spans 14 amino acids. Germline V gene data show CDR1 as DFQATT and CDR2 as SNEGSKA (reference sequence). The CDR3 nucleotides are TGCAGTGCTAGAGAAGGGGCATTGGATCAGCCCCAGCATTTT. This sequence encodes CSAREGALDQPQHF.

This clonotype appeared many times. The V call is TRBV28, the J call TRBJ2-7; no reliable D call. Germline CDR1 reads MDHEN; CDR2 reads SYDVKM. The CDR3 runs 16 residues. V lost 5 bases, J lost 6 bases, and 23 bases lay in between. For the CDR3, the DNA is TGTGCCAGCAGTCTGGAACAAGGCCATTTTTTTTTCGAGCAGTACTTC. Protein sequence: CASSLEQGHFFFEQYF.

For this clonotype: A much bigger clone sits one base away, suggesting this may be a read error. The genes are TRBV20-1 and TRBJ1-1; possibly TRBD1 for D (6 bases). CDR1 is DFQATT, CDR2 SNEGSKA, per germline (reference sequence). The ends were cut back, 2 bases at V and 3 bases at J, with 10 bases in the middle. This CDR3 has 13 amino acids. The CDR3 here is CSARRQDYTEAFF. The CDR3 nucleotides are TGCAGTGCTAGACGACAGGATTACACTGAAGCTTTCTTT.

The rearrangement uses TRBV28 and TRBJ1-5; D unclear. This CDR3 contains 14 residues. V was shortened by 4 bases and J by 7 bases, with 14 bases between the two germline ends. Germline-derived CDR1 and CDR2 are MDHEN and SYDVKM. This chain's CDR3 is CASSSLTAGQPQHF. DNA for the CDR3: TGTGCCAGCAGTTCCCTGACCGCTGGGCAGCCCCAGCATTTT.

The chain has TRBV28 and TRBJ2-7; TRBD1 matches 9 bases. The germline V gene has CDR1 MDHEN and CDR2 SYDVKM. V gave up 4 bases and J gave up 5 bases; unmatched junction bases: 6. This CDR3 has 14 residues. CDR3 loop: CASSSGTGRDEQYF. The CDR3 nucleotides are TGTGCCAGCAGTTCTGGGACAGGGAGAGACGAGCAGTACTTC.

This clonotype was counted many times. CDR3 sequence (DNA): TGTGCCAGCAGCTTAGAGAAGCGATGGGACGCTACATTGGAGACCCAGTACTTC. Its protein product is CASSLEKRWDATLETQYF. The chain carries TRBV7-2 and TRBJ2-5, with D perhaps being TRBD1 or TRBD2 (5 bases each). Germline V CDR1 and CDR2: SGHTA, FQGNSA. CDR3 length equals 18 residues. V shed 1 base and J shed 5 bases, with 23 bases lying between them.

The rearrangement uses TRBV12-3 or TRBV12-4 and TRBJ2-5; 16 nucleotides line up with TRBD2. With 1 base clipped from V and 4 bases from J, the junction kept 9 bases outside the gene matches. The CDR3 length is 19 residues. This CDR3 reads CASSLGAGLAGGPGETQYF. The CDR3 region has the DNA TGTGCCAGCAGTTTAGGAGCGGGACTAGCGGGAGGGCCAGGAGAGACCCAGTACTTC.

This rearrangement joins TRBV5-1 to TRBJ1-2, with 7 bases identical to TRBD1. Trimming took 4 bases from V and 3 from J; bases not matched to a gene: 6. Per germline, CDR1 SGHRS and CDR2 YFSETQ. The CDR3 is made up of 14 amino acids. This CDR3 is CASSLSTGDYGYTF. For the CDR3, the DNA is TGCGCCAGCAGCCTGAGTACAGGGGACTATGGCTACACCTTC.

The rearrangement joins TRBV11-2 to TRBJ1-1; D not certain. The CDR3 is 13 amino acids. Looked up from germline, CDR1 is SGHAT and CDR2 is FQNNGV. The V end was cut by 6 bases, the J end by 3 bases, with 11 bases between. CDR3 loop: CASSVSDYTEAFF. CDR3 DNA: TGTGCCAGCAGTGTCTCAGACTACACTGAAGCTTTCTTT.

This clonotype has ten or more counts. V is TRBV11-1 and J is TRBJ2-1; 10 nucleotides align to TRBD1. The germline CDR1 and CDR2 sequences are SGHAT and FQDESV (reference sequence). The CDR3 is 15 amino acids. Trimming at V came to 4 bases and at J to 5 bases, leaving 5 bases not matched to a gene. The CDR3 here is CASSSGQGGNNEQFF. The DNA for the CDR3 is TGTGCCAGCAGCTCTGGACAGGGGGGAAACAATGAGCAGTTCTTC.

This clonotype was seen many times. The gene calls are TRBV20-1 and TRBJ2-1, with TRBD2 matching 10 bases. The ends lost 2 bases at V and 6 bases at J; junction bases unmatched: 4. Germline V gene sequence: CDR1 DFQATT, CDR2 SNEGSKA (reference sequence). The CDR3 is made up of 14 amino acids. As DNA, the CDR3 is TGCAGTGCTAGACAAACTAGCGGGGTCAATGAGCAGTTCTTC. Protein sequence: CSARQTSGVNEQFF.

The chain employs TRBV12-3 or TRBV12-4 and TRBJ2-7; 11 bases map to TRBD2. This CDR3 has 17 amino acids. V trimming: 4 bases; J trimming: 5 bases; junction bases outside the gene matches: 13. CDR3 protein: CASSSSELAGEGHEQYF. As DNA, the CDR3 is TGTGCCAGCAGTTCGTCAGAACTAGCGGGAGAGGGACACGAGCAGTACTTC.

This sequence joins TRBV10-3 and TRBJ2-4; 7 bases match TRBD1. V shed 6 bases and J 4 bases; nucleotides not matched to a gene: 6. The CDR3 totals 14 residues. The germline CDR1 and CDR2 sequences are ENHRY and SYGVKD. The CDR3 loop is CAISPGTEKNIQYF. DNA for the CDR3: TGTGCCATCAGCCCCGGGACAGAAAAAAACATTCAGTACTTC.

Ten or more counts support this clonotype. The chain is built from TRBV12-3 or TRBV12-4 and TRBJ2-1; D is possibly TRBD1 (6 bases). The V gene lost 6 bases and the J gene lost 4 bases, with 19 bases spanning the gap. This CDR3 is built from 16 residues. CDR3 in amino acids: CASRFPQGTTYNEQFF. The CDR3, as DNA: TGTGCCAGCAGATTTCCACAGGGCACGACGTACAATGAGCAGTTCTTC.

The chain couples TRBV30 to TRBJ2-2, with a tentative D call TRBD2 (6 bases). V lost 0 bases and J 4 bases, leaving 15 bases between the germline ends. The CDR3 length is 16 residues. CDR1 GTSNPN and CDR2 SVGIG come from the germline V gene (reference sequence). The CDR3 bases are TGTGCCTGGAGTGTGGGCTGGGCGGGGCCCACCGGGGAGCTGTTTTTT. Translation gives CAWSVGWAGPTGELFF.

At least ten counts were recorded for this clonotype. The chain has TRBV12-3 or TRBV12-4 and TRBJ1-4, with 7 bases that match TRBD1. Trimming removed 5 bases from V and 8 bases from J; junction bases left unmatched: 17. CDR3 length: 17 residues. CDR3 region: CASSGQGDGAVEEKLFF. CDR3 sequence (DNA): TGTGCCAGCAGTGGGCAGGGGGACGGGGCGGTCGAAGAAAAACTGTTTTTT.

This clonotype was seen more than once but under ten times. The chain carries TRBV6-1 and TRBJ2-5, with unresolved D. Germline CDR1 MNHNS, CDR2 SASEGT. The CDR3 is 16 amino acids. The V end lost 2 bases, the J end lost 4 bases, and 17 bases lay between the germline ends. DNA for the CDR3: TGTGCCAGCAGTGAATCGGTGACACCTCAAGTAGAGACCCAGTACTTC. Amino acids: CASSESVTPQVETQYF.

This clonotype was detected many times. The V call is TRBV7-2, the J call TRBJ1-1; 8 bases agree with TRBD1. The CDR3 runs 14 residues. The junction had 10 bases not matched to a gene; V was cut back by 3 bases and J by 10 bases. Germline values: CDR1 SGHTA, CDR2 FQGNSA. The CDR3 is CASSLGQDAPRAFF. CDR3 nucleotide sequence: TGTGCCAGCAGCTTGGGACAGGACGCCCCGCGAGCTTTCTTT.

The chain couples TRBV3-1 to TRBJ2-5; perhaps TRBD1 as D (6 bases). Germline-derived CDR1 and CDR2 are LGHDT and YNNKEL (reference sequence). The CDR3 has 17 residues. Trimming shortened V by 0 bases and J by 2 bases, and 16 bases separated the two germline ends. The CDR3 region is CASSQDFLIDRQETQYF. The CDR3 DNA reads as TGTGCCAGCAGCCAAGATTTCCTAATAGACAGGCAAGAGACCCAGTACTTC.

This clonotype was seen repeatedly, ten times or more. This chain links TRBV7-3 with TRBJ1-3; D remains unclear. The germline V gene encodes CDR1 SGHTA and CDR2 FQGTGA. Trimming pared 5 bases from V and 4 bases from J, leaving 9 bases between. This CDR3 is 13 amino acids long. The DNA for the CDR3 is TGTGCCAGCAGCGCCGACGGGGGAAACACCATATATTTT. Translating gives CASSADGGNTIYF.

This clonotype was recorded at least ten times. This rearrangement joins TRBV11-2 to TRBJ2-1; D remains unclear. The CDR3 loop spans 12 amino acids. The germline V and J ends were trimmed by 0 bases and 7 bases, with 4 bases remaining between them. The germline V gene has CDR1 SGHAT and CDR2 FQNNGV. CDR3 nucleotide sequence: TGTGCCAGCAGCTTAGACCGGAATGAGCAGTTCTTC. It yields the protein CASSLDRNEQFF.

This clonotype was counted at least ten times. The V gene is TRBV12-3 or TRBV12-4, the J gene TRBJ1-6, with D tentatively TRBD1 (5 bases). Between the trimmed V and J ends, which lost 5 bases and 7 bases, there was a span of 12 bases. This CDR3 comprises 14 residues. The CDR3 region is CASSLTAGNSPLHF. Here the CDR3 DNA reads TGTGCCAGCAGTCTCACCGCAGGGAATTCACCCCTCCACTTT.

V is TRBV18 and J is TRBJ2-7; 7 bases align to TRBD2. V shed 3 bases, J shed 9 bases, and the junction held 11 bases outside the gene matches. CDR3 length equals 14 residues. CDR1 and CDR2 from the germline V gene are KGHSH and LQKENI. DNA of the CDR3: TGTGCCAGCTCACCGCAAGGGACTATTCGCCGGCAGTACTTC. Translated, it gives CASSPQGTIRRQYF.

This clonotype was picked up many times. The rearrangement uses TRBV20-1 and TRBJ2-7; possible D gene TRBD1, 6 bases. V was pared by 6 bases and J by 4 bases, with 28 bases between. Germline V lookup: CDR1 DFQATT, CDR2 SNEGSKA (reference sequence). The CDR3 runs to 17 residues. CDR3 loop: CSAPLSQEARGSYEQYF. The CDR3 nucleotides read TGCAGTGCCCCACTGTCACAAGAGGCCAGGGGTTCGTACGAGCAGTACTTC.

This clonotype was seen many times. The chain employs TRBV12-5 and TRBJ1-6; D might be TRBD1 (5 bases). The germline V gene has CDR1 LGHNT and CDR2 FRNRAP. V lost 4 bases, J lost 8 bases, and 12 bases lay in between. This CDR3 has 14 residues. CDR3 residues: CASGWGGLDSPLHF. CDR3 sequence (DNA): TGTGCTAGTGGTTGGGGGGGTCTTGATTCACCCCTCCACTTT. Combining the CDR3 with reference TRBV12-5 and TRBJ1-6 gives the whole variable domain DARVTQTPRHKVTEMGQEVTMRCQPILGHNTVFWYRQTMMQGLELLAYFRNRAPLDDSGMPKDRFSAEMPDATLATLKIQPSEPRDSAVYFCASGWGGLDSPLHFGNGTRLTVT.

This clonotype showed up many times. Written as DNA, the CDR3 is TGTGCCAGCAGCCAAGACCACCGGGGCCCGGCCACCGGGGAGCTGTTTTTT. As protein: CASSQDHRGPATGELFF. This chain links TRBV3-1 with TRBJ2-2; D may be TRBD1 or TRBD2 (5 bases each). Looked up from germline, CDR1 is LGHDT and CDR2 is YNNKEL (reference sequence). The CDR3 has 17 amino acids. Between the trimmed V and J ends, which lost 0 bases and 4 bases, there was a span of 15 bases.

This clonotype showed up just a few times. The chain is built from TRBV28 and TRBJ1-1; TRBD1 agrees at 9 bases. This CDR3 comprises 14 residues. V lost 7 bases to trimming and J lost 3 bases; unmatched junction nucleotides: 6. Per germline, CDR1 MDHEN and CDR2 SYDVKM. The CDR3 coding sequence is TGTGCCAGCAAGAAGGGACAGGGATACACTGAAGCTTTCTTT. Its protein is CASKKGQGYTEAFF. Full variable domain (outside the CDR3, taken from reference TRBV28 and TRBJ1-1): DVKVTQSSRYLVKRTGEKVFLECVQDMDHENMFWYRQDPGLGLRLIYFSYDVKMKEKGDIPEGYSVSREKKERFSLILESASTNQTSMYLCASKKGQGYTEAFFGQGTRLTVV.

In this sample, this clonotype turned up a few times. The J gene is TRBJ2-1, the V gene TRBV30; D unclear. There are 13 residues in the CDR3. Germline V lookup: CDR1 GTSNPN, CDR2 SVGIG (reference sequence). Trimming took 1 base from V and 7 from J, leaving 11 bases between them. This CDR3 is CAWSEGRRNEQFF. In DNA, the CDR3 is TGTGCCTGGAGTGAGGGCCGAAGGAATGAGCAGTTCTTC.

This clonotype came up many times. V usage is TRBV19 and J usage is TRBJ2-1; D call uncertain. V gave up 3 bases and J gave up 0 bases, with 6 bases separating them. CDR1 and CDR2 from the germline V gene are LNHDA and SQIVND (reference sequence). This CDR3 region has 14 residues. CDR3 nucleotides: TGTGCCAGTAGTATTGGCATCTCCTACAATGAGCAGTTCTTC. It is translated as CASSIGISYNEQFF.

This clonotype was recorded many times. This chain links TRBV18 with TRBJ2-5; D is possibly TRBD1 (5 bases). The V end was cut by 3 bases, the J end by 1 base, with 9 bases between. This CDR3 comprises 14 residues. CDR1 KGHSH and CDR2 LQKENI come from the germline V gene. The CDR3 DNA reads TGTGCCAGCTCACCTGACAGTATCCAAGAGACCCAGTACTTC. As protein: CASSPDSIQETQYF.